The 21 T cell receptor beta chains given below trace back to one sample, sequenced in a study of response to subunit inactivated influenza vaccine. One entry per CDR3 protein results from TCRdb running MiXCR on the RT-PCR reads. The sample carries 600,000 to 700,000 distinct CDR3 sequences, 11% to 15% recorded once. The source was PBMCs from blood, collected 14 days before vaccination. These receptors all stem from a man aged 50-59 years who received an inactivated influenza vaccine.

This clonotype was picked up many times. The gene calls are TRBV11-2 and TRBJ2-1; the D gene could be TRBD1 or TRBD2 (5 bases each). Germline V CDR1 and CDR2: SGHAT, FQNNGV. The CDR3 runs 15 residues. The germline V and J ends were trimmed by 1 base and 0 bases, with 7 bases remaining between them. The CDR3 coding sequence is TGTGCCAGCAGCTTAGGGGGGAACTCCTACAATGAGCAGTTCTTC. Translating gives CASSLGGNSYNEQFF.

On this clonotype: This may be a read error, as it is one base from a much larger clone. The V and J genes are TRBV29-1 and TRBJ2-2; D remains ambiguous. The CDR3 spans 12 residues. Germline V gives CDR1 SQVTM, CDR2 ANQGSEA. Trimming cost V 3 bases and J 4 bases, with 6 bases left between them. The CDR3 nucleotides are TGCAGCGTTGATGGTTTCACCGGGGAGCTGTTTTTT. Amino acids: CSVDGFTGELFF.

V and J are TRBV15 and TRBJ2-2, with TRBD2 matching 11 bases. The CDR3 spans 19 residues. Germline loops: CDR1 LNHNV, CDR2 YYDKDF (reference sequence). The V gene end was trimmed by 0 bases and the J gene end by 7 bases; junction bases not matched to a gene: 13. CDR3 nucleotides: TGTGCCACCAGCAGAGATCCCGCACTAGCGGGAGTGAATGGCGGGGAGCTGTTTTTT. It codes for CATSRDPALAGVNGGELFF.

This clonotype was detected a few times. The gene calls are TRBV19 and TRBJ1-5, with D unresolved. CDR1 is LNHDA, CDR2 SQIVND, per germline (reference sequence). V was clipped by 4 bases and J by 3 bases, with 10 bases between them. The CDR3 contains 14 residues. CDR3 loop: CASSRGFNNQPQHF. The CDR3, as DNA: TGTGCCAGTAGTAGAGGGTTTAACAATCAGCCCCAGCATTTT.

This clonotype was seen many times. The gene calls are TRBV28 and TRBJ2-2; TRBD2 aligns across 9 bases. The germline CDR1 and CDR2 sequences are MDHEN and SYDVKM. This CDR3 has 18 amino acids. V lost 5 bases to trimming and J lost 7 bases; unmatched junction nucleotides: 17. The CDR3 region is CASSPTTWGSGSVGELFF. CDR3 in DNA: TGTGCCAGCAGTCCGACGACTTGGGGTAGCGGGAGTGTCGGGGAGCTGTTTTTT.

This clonotype has a count of ten or more. The chain links TRBV6-2 or TRBV6-3 to TRBJ1-1; D remains unclear. Deletions cut 2 bases from V and 5 bases from J, with 6 bases between. Germline V gene lookup returns CDR1 MNHEY and CDR2 SVGEGT. The CDR3 runs to 12 residues. The CDR3 nucleotides are TGTGCCAGCAGTTACAAAGGAACTGAAGCTTTCTTT. This gives the protein CASSYKGTEAFF.

The chain joins TRBV10-3 to TRBJ2-3; possibly TRBD1 for D (6 bases). The ends were cut back, 6 bases at V and 2 bases at J, with 12 bases in the middle. Germline CDR1 and CDR2: ENHRY and SYGVKD. CDR3 length equals 14 residues. This chain's CDR3 is CAISLRGITDTQYF. In nucleotides, the CDR3 is TGTGCCATCAGCCTCAGGGGAATCACAGATACGCAGTATTTT.

The gene calls are TRBV28 and TRBJ1-5; 7 bases match TRBD1. This CDR3 is built from 14 residues. Germline-derived CDR1 and CDR2 are MDHEN and SYDVKM. V was clipped by 5 bases and J by 6 bases; unmatched bases: 7. In DNA form, the CDR3 reads TGTGCCAGCAGTCTAACGACAGGGAGTCAGCCCCAGCATTTT. It specifies CASSLTTGSQPQHF.

The chain carries TRBV28 and TRBJ2-3; unclear D gene. Germline V lookup: CDR1 MDHEN, CDR2 SYDVKM. This CDR3 spans 14 amino acids. V lost 2 bases and J lost 2, with 8 bases in between. CDR3 sequence (DNA): TGTGCCAGCAGTTTAGTCTATTACACAGATACGCAGTATTTT. It is translated as CASSLVYYTDTQYF. Complete variable domain (other parts from reference TRBV28 and TRBJ2-3): DVKVTQSSRYLVKRTGEKVFLECVQDMDHENMFWYRQDPGLGLRLIYFSYDVKMKEKGDIPEGYSVSREKKERFSLILESASTNQTSMYLCASSLVYYTDTQYFGPGTRLTVL.

This clonotype was recorded a few times. The chain carries TRBV6-2 or TRBV6-3 and TRBJ1-2; 8 bases map to TRBD1. The CDR3 has 15 amino acids. V shed 5 bases, J shed 5 bases, and the junction held 10 bases outside the gene matches. The germline V gene encodes CDR1 MNHEY and CDR2 SVGEGT. This CDR3 is CASSTNRGSGYGYTF. CDR3 DNA: TGTGCCAGCAGTACCAACAGGGGGAGCGGTTATGGCTACACCTTC.

About this clonotype itself: The conserved closing phenylalanine or tryptophan is absent in this CDR3, likely reflecting a read error. The chain combines TRBV29-1 with TRBJ1-1, with a weak D call TRBD1 (5 bases). The CDR3 consists of 13 residues. Deletions cut 7 bases from V and 0 bases from J, with 12 bases between. Per the germline V gene, CDR1 is SQVTM and CDR2 is ANQGSEA. This CDR3 reads CSAAGDLNTEAFS. In DNA, the CDR3 is TGCAGCGCAGCGGGGGACTTGAACACTGAAGCTTTCTCT.

Only a few counts were recorded for this clonotype. The V and J genes are TRBV29-1 and TRBJ2-7, with D tentatively TRBD1 or TRBD2 (5 bases each). The V gene's germline CDR1 is SQVTM and CDR2 ANQGSEA. The length of the CDR3 is 11 residues. V lost 6 bases to trimming and J lost 2 bases, with 8 bases between them. CDR3 loop: CSVGAAYEQYF. The DNA of the CDR3 is TGCAGCGTCGGGGCAGCCTACGAGCAGTACTTC.

This clonotype was seen at least ten times. The V call is TRBV2, the J call TRBJ2-1; 9 bases match TRBD2. After removal of 4 bases from V and 7 bases from J, the junction contained 11 bases not matched to a gene. The germline V gene has CDR1 SNHLY and CDR2 FYNNEI. The CDR3 covers 16 residues. The CDR3 spells CASSGPSGGLRNEQFF. The DNA of the CDR3 is TGTGCCAGCAGTGGTCCCAGCGGGGGGCTAAGGAATGAGCAGTTCTTC.

This chain uses TRBV20-1 with TRBJ1-6, with 9 bases that match TRBD1. Per germline, CDR1 DFQATT and CDR2 SNEGSKA (reference sequence). CDR3 size: 14 residues. Unmatched junction bases numbered 8, after V lost 6 bases and J lost 8 bases. CDR3 DNA sequence: TGCAGTGCCCGGGGGACAGGGATCTATTCACCCCTCCACTTT. It is translated as CSARGTGIYSPLHF.

This chain connects TRBV29-1 to TRBJ1-4; D unresolved. CDR1 is SQVTM, CDR2 ANQGSEA, per germline. V lost 6 bases, J lost 0 bases, and 14 bases lay in between. This CDR3 comprises 15 residues. CDR3 in amino acids: CSVQGGRATNEKLFF. CDR3 DNA: TGCAGCGTCCAAGGCGGGCGCGCAACTAATGAAAAACTGTTTTTT.

This clonotype was found a few times. The chain links TRBV28 to TRBJ2-1; 9 bases align to TRBD2. V lost 6 bases, J lost 10 bases, and 4 bases stayed unmatched. This CDR3 contains 12 residues. CDR1 and CDR2 from the germline V gene are MDHEN and SYDVKM. The CDR3 is CASRHLAGEQFF. The CDR3 nucleotides read TGTGCCAGCAGACATCTAGCGGGAGAGCAGTTCTTC.

This clonotype occurred a few times. This chain connects TRBV7-9 to TRBJ2-1; 8 bases are a match to TRBD1. V was pared by 4 bases and J by 5 bases, with 7 bases of the junction left unmatched. Germline V CDR1 and CDR2: SEHNR, FQNEAQ (reference sequence). This CDR3 spans 15 amino acids. This CDR3 is CASSSRDRLDNEQFF. The CDR3, as DNA: TGTGCCAGCAGCTCCCGGGACAGGTTAGACAATGAGCAGTTCTTC.

This clonotype was counted between two and nine times. CDR3 in DNA: TGTGCCAGCAGCCGTGACGACGGCACAGATACGCAGTATTTT. Its translation: CASSRDDGTDTQYF. The V gene is TRBV4-2, the J gene TRBJ2-3; D gene uncertain. Trimming took 4 bases from V and 1 from J, leaving 9 bases between them. The germline V gene has CDR1 LGHNA and CDR2 YNFKEQ. The CDR3 loop spans 14 amino acids.

This chain links TRBV27 with TRBJ2-7; D is perhaps TRBD1 (6 bases). CDR3 length equals 16 residues. CDR1 MNHEY and CDR2 SMNVEV come from the germline V gene (reference sequence). V was pared by 1 base and J by 2 bases, with 15 bases between. CDR3 protein: CASSLLSAGATYEQYF. The CDR3 DNA is TGTGCCAGCAGTTTATTGTCGGCAGGGGCGACCTACGAGCAGTACTTC.

This clonotype was found a few times. The genes are TRBV20-1 and TRBJ2-7; maybe TRBD1 (5 bases). Germline V gene sequence: CDR1 DFQATT, CDR2 SNEGSKA (reference sequence). The CDR3 length is 15 residues. The ends were cut back, 2 bases at V and 2 bases at J, with 16 bases in the middle. CDR3 region: CSARHWTRPTYEQYF. For the CDR3, the DNA is TGCAGTGCTAGACACTGGACACGGCCAACCTACGAGCAGTACTTC.

This clonotype was counted only a few times. V gene TRBV6-2 or TRBV6-3 combines with J gene TRBJ2-5; TRBD2 agrees at 7 bases. This CDR3 is 14 amino acids long. Germline CDR1 MNHEY, CDR2 SVGEGT. V shed 5 bases and J 1 base; nucleotides not matched to a gene: 4. The CDR3 region has the DNA TGTGCCAGCAGTGCCTCTAGCGGCCAAGAGACCCAGTACTTC. Amino acids: CASSASSGQETQYF.